The table lists the clone carrying this T cell receptor (delta chain) with a few counts. The protein recorded in TCRdb does not match the translated DNA at residue 8; the protein presented here comes from translating the DNA. This entry belongs to a study of gamma-delta chains in newborns, infants, children. On the study more broadly: Innate gammadelta T cells reportedly expand polyclonally right after birth, driven by microbial exposure, per the title.

TCRdb fed the reads into CATT to redo clone calling. The table lists thousands of delta-chain clones, approximately 9.1% of them singletons. V was clipped by 5 bases and J by 1 base; unmatched bases: 5. CDR3 size: 14 residues. CDR1 is GEAIGNYY and CDR2 is EKD in the germline V gene. This clonotype was sampled from a child who was a newborn, infant or young child, either healthy, febrile or measles-vaccinated (not recorded which). Sequencing was done on a sample of blood. This chain links TRDV2 with TRDJ1; TRDD3 matches 8 bases. For the CDR3, the DNA is TGTGCCTGTGCCTTACTGGGGGCCACCGATAAACTCATCTTT. Amino acids: CACALLGATDKLIF.